A single sample gave rise to the 27 T cell receptor beta chains below, sequenced in a study of low-dose radiotherapy and immunotherapy resistance in tumors. Amplification of TCRs used a constant-region primer and V-primer adapter for roughly 21 PCR cycles. TCRdb called the reads again in MiXCR, with one record for every CDR3 protein. The table lists roughly 50,000 distinct CDR3 sequences, around a third of them singletons. The time point here: after trial treatment. Treatment: LDRT plus nivolumab, ipilimumab, low-dose cyclophosphamide and aspirin (RACIN trial). The sequencing here drew on PBMCs, taken after low-dose radiotherapy plus immunotherapy. The source of these receptors is a male donor with rectosigmoid adenocarcinoma.

This clonotype was found many times. The rearrangement uses TRBV5-1 and TRBJ2-4; D is ambiguous. The CDR3 length is 13 residues. Germline-derived CDR1 and CDR2 are SGHRS and YFSETQ. The V and J ends lost 3 bases and 8 bases respectively, with 12 bases between them. Here the CDR3 reads CASSWSGPDIQYF. CDR3 coding DNA: TGCGCCAGCAGCTGGTCGGGCCCGGACATTCAGTACTTC.

This clonotype showed up many times. The chain is built from TRBV24-1 and TRBJ1-1; D unresolved. The length of the CDR3 is 13 residues. Looked up from germline, CDR1 is KGHDR and CDR2 is SFDVKD. V was clipped by 1 base and J by 8 bases, with 10 bases between them. In DNA form, the CDR3 reads TGTGCCACCAGTGATTTTTCGGACGGGGAAGCTTTCTTT. Translated: CATSDFSDGEAFF.

V usage is TRBV5-1 and J usage is TRBJ1-2, with TRBD1 as a possible D gene (5 bases). Germline V gives CDR1 SGHRS, CDR2 YFSETQ. V was shortened by 0 bases and J by 1 base, with 16 bases between the two germline ends. This CDR3 has 17 residues. The CDR3 DNA is TGCGCCAGCAGCTTGGATGCCCCGCAGGGACTTAACTATGGCTACACCTTC. Residues: CASSLDAPQGLNYGYTF.

The chain combines TRBV5-1 with TRBJ2-7; TRBD2 is a possible D gene (5 bases). V was clipped by 6 bases and J by 0 bases, with 10 bases between them. There are 13 residues in the CDR3. Looked up from germline, CDR1 is SGHRS and CDR2 is YFSETQ. CDR3 loop: CASNSEYSYEQYF. The CDR3 coding sequence is TGCGCCAGCAATAGCGAGTACTCCTACGAGCAGTACTTC.

This clonotype was observed many times. This sequence joins TRBV6-2 or TRBV6-3 and TRBJ1-2, with TRBD1 matching over 7 bases. The CDR3 loop spans 13 amino acids. CDR1 is MNHEY and CDR2 is SVGEGT in the germline V gene. Germline trimming cut 7 bases from V and 8 bases from J; bases unmatched to any gene: 10. CDR3 DNA: TGTGCCAGCAACGAACAGGGGTATATCGGCTACACCTTC. The encoded protein is CASNEQGYIGYTF.

This clonotype was counted at least ten times. The J gene is TRBJ1-1, the V gene TRBV18, with no clear D. Germline V gene sequence: CDR1 KGHSH, CDR2 LQKENI. The V end lost 6 bases, the J end lost 1 base, and 15 bases lay between the germline ends. The CDR3 extends over 15 amino acids. As DNA, the CDR3 is TGTGCCAGCTCGCCGGTGCCGGAATCGAACACTGAAGCTTTCTTT. Protein sequence: CASSPVPESNTEAFF.

The table lists this clonotype with many counts. The chain joins TRBV4-1 to TRBJ2-3, with D possibly matching TRBD1 (5 bases). The CDR3 has 15 amino acids. Germline assignment: CDR1 MGHRA and CDR2 YSYEKL. Trimming cost V 1 base and J 6 bases, with 14 bases left between them. The CDR3 loop reads CASSQATEVPDTQYF. As DNA, the CDR3 is TGCGCCAGCAGCCAAGCGACAGAAGTTCCTGATACGCAGTATTTT.

The chain uses TRBV6-1 and TRBJ2-4; D is possibly TRBD2 (6 bases). CDR1 is MNHNS, CDR2 SASEGT, per germline. Trimming stripped 6 bases from V and 1 base from J, with 16 bases between. The CDR3 covers 16 residues. As DNA, the CDR3 is TGTGCCAGCAGGCGGGACGCAGCCGGGGCCAAAAACATTCAGTACTTC. Protein sequence: CASRRDAAGAKNIQYF.

The rearrangement links TRBV20-1 to TRBJ2-7, with 12 positions matching TRBD1. With 0 bases clipped from V and 7 bases from J, the junction kept 7 bases outside the gene matches. CDR1 is DFQATT, CDR2 SNEGSKA, per germline (reference sequence). This CDR3 has 15 residues. This CDR3 is CSARDPGQGAWEQYF. The CDR3 nucleotides are TGCAGTGCTAGAGATCCGGGACAGGGGGCTTGGGAGCAGTACTTC.

The chain links TRBV6-1 to TRBJ1-1, with 7 bases identical to TRBD1. Germline V gives CDR1 MNHNS, CDR2 SASEGT. The CDR3 has 15 residues. With 0 bases clipped from V and 6 bases from J, the junction kept 7 bases outside the gene matches. The CDR3 here is CASSEALGQISEAFF. In nucleotides, the CDR3 is TGTGCCAGCAGTGAAGCGCTGGGACAGATTTCTGAAGCTTTCTTT.

The chain recombines TRBV12-5 with TRBJ2-6; D not resolved. Germline-derived CDR1 and CDR2 are LGHNT and FRNRAP. Trimming shortened V by 1 base and J by 4 bases, and 2 bases separated the two germline ends. CDR3 size: 13 residues. For the CDR3, the DNA is TGTGCTAGTGGTTTGGCCGGGGCCAACGTCCTGACTTTC. Translated: CASGLAGANVLTF.

This clonotype was seen repeatedly, ten times or more. In nucleotides, the CDR3 is TGTGCCACCACAGGGGCAGCCAAAAACATTCAGTACTTC. It yields the protein CATTGAAKNIQYF. This chain uses TRBV28 with TRBJ2-4; 7 bases agree with TRBD1. Trimming took 10 bases from V and 0 from J; bases not matched to a gene: 3. CDR3 length: 13 amino acids. The germline V gene encodes CDR1 MDHEN and CDR2 SYDVKM. Combining the CDR3 with reference TRBV28 and TRBJ2-4 gives the whole variable domain DVKVTQSSRYLVKRTGEKVFLECVQDMDHENMFWYRQDPGLGLRLIYFSYDVKMKEKGDIPEGYSVSREKKERFSLILESASTNQTSMYLCATTGAAKNIQYFGAGTRLSVL.

This clonotype counts as medium-sized. The V call is TRBV13, the J call TRBJ1-1; a weak D match, TRBD1 (5 bases). The CDR3 runs to 17 residues. With 5 bases removed from V and 4 bases from J, the gap between germline ends came to 23 bases. Germline V CDR1 and CDR2: PRHDT, FYEKMQ (reference sequence). The CDR3 DNA reads TGTGCCAGCAGCGCTAGTACAGGAGGTCTTAGAAGCACTGAAGCTTTCTTT. Amino acids: CASSASTGGLRSTEAFF.

This clonotype has just a few counts. This chain uses TRBV28 with TRBJ2-3; tentatively, D is TRBD1 or TRBD2 (5 bases each). The CDR3 spans 15 residues. Germline CDR1 is MDHEN and CDR2 is SYDVKM. The ends were cut back, 4 bases at V and 0 bases at J, with 11 bases in the middle. CDR3 protein: CASSWDGSSTDTQYF. In nucleotides, the CDR3 is TGTGCCAGCAGTTGGGACGGATCCAGCACAGATACGCAGTATTTT. The complete variable domain, with remaining parts taken from reference TRBV28 and TRBJ2-3, reads DVKVTQSSRYLVKRTGEKVFLECVQDMDHENMFWYRQDPGLGLRLIYFSYDVKMKEKGDIPEGYSVSREKKERFSLILESASTNQTSMYLCASSWDGSSTDTQYFGPGTRLTVL.

V and J are TRBV5-1 and TRBJ2-1; D remains unclear. The V and J ends lost 1 base and 6 bases respectively, with 5 bases between them. This CDR3 has 12 amino acids. Germline assignment: CDR1 SGHRS and CDR2 YFSETQ. For the CDR3, the DNA is TGCGCCAGCAGCTTGCCCGCCAATGAGCAGTTCTTC. It translates to CASSLPANEQFF.

This clonotype was recorded at least ten times. The chain recombines TRBV7-2 with TRBJ2-2; 9 nucleotides match TRBD1. Trimming took 3 bases from V and 0 from J; bases not matched to a gene: 5. The germline gives CDR1 SGHTA, CDR2 FQGNSA. CDR3 length equals 17 residues. The CDR3 loop is CASSFTRTGANTGELFF. The CDR3 DNA is TGTGCCAGCAGCTTTACCAGGACAGGGGCGAACACCGGGGAGCTGTTTTTT. The entire variable domain, with the rest obtained from reference TRBV7-2 and TRBJ2-2, is as follows: GAGVSQSPSNKVTEKGKDVELRCDPISGHTALYWYRQSLGQGLEFLIYFQGNSAPDKSGLPSDRFSAERTGGSVSTLTIQRTQQEDSAVYLCASSFTRTGANTGELFFGEGSRLTVL.

The V gene is TRBV28, the J gene TRBJ2-3; D is undetermined. The CDR3 runs to 14 residues. Trimming removed 5 bases at V and 2 bases at J, with 11 bases between. The germline V gene has CDR1 MDHEN and CDR2 SYDVKM. The CDR3: CASSEALNTDTQYF. CDR3 nucleotide sequence: TGTGCCAGCAGTGAGGCATTAAACACAGATACGCAGTATTTT.

There are many counts of this clonotype. The J gene is TRBJ2-3, the V gene TRBV14; 10 nucleotides match TRBD2. The V and J ends lost 0 bases and 3 bases, in that order; junction bases with no gene match: 9. This CDR3 region has 18 residues. Germline CDR1 and CDR2: SGHDN and FVKESK. The CDR3 sequence: CASSQELVAGGRTDTQYF. Here the CDR3 DNA reads TGTGCCAGCAGCCAAGAATTGGTAGCGGGAGGTCGGACAGATACGCAGTATTTT.

This clonotype was recorded many times. The chain joins TRBV10-1 to TRBJ2-5, with 10 bases that match TRBD1. The CDR3 length is 14 residues. Looked up from germline, CDR1 is WNHNN and CDR2 is SYGVQD (reference sequence). Germline trimming cut 4 bases from V and 5 bases from J; bases unmatched to any gene: 4. CDR3 sequence reads: CASSGQGAQETQYF. The CDR3 DNA sequence: TGCGCCAGCAGTGGACAGGGGGCCCAGGAGACCCAGTACTTC.

There are many counts of this clonotype. The V gene is TRBV7-9, the J gene TRBJ1-1; D might be TRBD1 (6 bases). With 7 bases removed from V and 1 base from J, the gap between germline ends came to 19 bases. Germline CDR1 reads SEHNR; CDR2 reads FQNEAQ (reference sequence). The CDR3 covers 16 residues. The chain's CDR3 is CASTLTGNRRNTEAFF. CDR3 DNA sequence: TGTGCCAGCACCCTGACAGGTAATCGGCGGAACACTGAAGCTTTCTTT.

This clonotype has ten or more counts. The CDR3 nucleotides are TGTGCCAGCAGTGAGATCAGGGTCTACGAGCAGTACTTC. It is translated as CASSEIRVYEQYF. The rearrangement joins TRBV6-2 or TRBV6-3 to TRBJ2-7; D is perhaps TRBD1 (5 bases). Germline CDR1 MNHEY, CDR2 SVGEGT. This CDR3 spans 13 amino acids. Trimming pared 5 bases from V and 3 bases from J, leaving 11 bases between.

The chain links TRBV2 to TRBJ1-6; D is ambiguous. The CDR3 is made up of 15 amino acids. CDR1 is SNHLY and CDR2 is FYNNEI in the germline V gene. The V gene lost 6 bases and the J gene lost 0 bases, with 9 bases spanning the gap. The CDR3 bases are TGTGCCAGCAGCCCTCTCGGCTCCTATAATTCACCCCTCCACTTT. Translating gives CASSPLGSYNSPLHF.

This clonotype occurred a few times. The chain links TRBV28 to TRBJ2-1; D not resolved. This CDR3 spans 16 amino acids. The V gene lost 3 bases and the J gene lost 2 bases, with 14 bases spanning the gap. In germline, CDR1 is MDHEN, CDR2 SYDVKM. Here the CDR3 DNA reads TGTGCCAGCAGTTTGTTTTCGGACCGTGCCTACAATGAGCAGTTCTTC. It codes for CASSLFSDRAYNEQFF.

At least ten counts were recorded for this clonotype. This sequence joins TRBV19 and TRBJ2-3; tentatively, D is TRBD2 (6 bases). Trimming shortened V by 6 bases and J by 4 bases, and 23 bases separated the two germline ends. Germline lookup yields CDR1 LNHDA and CDR2 SQIVND (reference sequence). The CDR3 is made up of 17 amino acids. CDR3 region: CASSKPRRGSVPDTQYF. DNA of the CDR3: TGTGCCAGTAGCAAACCACGGAGGGGATCGGTTCCAGATACGCAGTATTTT.

This clonotype appeared a single time. V usage is TRBV30 and J usage is TRBJ1-1; 7 bases align to TRBD1. Looked up from germline, CDR1 is GTSNPN and CDR2 is SVGIG (reference sequence). The CDR3 has 13 residues. V gave up 4 bases and J gave up 1 base; unmatched junction bases: 3. CDR3 coding DNA: TGTGCCTGGAACCGACAGGGGAACACTGAAGCTTTCTTT. It encodes CAWNRQGNTEAFF.

This clonotype was seen repeatedly, ten times or more. This chain connects TRBV20-1 to TRBJ2-1, with 10 positions matching TRBD2. V was pared by 1 base and J by 1 base, with 7 bases of the junction left unmatched. The germline gives CDR1 DFQATT, CDR2 SNEGSKA (reference sequence). CDR3 length: 17 amino acids. CDR3 nucleotides: TGCAGTGCTAGAGTGGGTAGCGGGAGGTTGTCCTACAATGAGCAGTTCTTC. It specifies CSARVGSGRLSYNEQFF.

The chain carries TRBV29-1 and TRBJ1-2, with TRBD1 matching 7 bases. With 4 bases clipped from V and 4 bases from J, the junction kept 6 bases outside the gene matches. Germline CDR1 and CDR2: SQVTM and ANQGSEA. The CDR3 has 13 amino acids. The CDR3 DNA is TGCAGCGTTGGTCTAGGGGGCGGCTATGGCTACACCTTC. As protein: CSVGLGGGYGYTF.